One T cell receptor beta chain is described in this entry. TCRdb reprocessed the reads via MiXCR and lists one record per CDR3 protein. The sample has about 440,000 distinct CDR3 sequences; approximately 31% are singletons. The data were taken from a study of T cell repertoires in cytomegalovirus infection. This CDR3 has 15 residues. Per germline, CDR1 SGHVS and CDR2 FQNEAQ. Trimming shortened V by 2 bases and J by 2 bases, and 10 bases separated the two germline ends. The chain joins TRBV7-8 to TRBJ1-5; perhaps TRBD1 as D (6 bases). Sequenced input: PBMCs. The source of this sequence is a human donor in good health (CMV status not recorded). Some clones in this sample may be carry-over from other donors' samples. CDR3 nucleotide sequence: TGTGCCAGCAGCTTAACAGGGAGAGGCAATCAGCCCCAGCATTTT. This gives the protein CASSLTGRGNQPQHF.